Given below is one TCR beta chain in context. Its antigen is not known. The data were taken from a study of CD8 T cells in ankylosing spondylitis. Regarding the study as a whole: The clones that were linked to disease were reported to be significantly enriched in matched synovial fluid samples from ankylosing spondylitis patients. Disease-linked clones were found to be CD8+ and relatively rare in peripheral blood. For ankylosing spondylitis blood, a TCR beta motif of fewer than 10 highly homologous variants appeared characteristic. There were earlier reports of some motif variants in reactive arthritis synovial fluid and blood.

Trimming pared 5 bases from V and 2 bases from J, leaving 16 bases between. The CDR3 totals 15 residues. CDR1 is KGHSH, CDR2 LQKENI, per germline. Generation of TCR beta libraries employed quantitative 5'-RACE incorporating molecular barcodes. TCRdb analysed the 5' RACE reads with MiXCR anew, one entry per CDR3 protein. The sample lists a few hundred thousand distinct CDR3 sequences, just under 7.5% occurring once. The material sequenced was blood, either unsorted or a sorted T cell fraction (not recorded which). The chain employs TRBV18 and TRBJ2-7; possibly TRBD2 for D (7 bases). The sequence was obtained from a male donor with ankylosing spondylitis. In DNA, the CDR3 is TGTGCCAGCTCATCTAAAGGGGGGGTAGCCTACGAGCAGTACTTC. Amino acid sequence: CASSSKGGVAYEQYF.